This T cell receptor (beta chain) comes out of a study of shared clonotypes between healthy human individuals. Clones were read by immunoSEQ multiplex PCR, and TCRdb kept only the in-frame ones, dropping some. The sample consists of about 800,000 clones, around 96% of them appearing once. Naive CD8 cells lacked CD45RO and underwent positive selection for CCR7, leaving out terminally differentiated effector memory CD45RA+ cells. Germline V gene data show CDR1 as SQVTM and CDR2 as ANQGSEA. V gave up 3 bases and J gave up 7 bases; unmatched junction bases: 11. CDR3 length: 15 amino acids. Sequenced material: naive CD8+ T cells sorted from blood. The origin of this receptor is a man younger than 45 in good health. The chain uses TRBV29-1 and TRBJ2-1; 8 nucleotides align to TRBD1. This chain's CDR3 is CSVDRGRGPYNEQFF. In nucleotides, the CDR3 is TGCAGCGTTGATAGGGGCAGGGGGCCGTATAATGAGCAGTTCTTC.